A single sample gave rise to the 30 T cell receptor beta chains below, sequenced in a study of T cell responses to AZD1222 COVID-19 vaccine. This table comes from immunoSEQ multiplex PCR, and its TCRdb copy is limited to in-frame clones, with some not included. Of some 130,000 clones in the sample, approximately 90% are singletons; the top ten hold 6.9%. The sample here was peripheral blood, taken on day 0 of AZD1222 vaccination. The receptors shown here come from an adult in good health.

This sequence joins TRBV18 and TRBJ1-5, with D possibly TRBD1 on 5 matching bases. V lost 1 base and J 0 bases, leaving 10 bases between the germline ends. Germline loops: CDR1 KGHSH, CDR2 LQKENI. The CDR3 is 16 amino acids. CDR3 bases: TGTGCCAGCTCACCACGTGGAGGGACTAGCAATCAGCCCCAGCATTTT. This sequence encodes CASSPRGGTSNQPQHF.

The chain employs TRBV3-1 (or the pseudogene TRBV3-2) and TRBJ2-7, with D tentatively TRBD1 or TRBD2 (6 bases each). CDR1 is LGHDT, CDR2 YNNKEL, per germline (reference sequence). V was pared by 0 bases and J by 2 bases, with 11 bases between. The CDR3 totals 15 residues. The CDR3 nucleotides are TGTGCCAGCAGCCAAGATAGGAGGGACACCTACGAGCAGTACTTC. Encoded protein: CASSQDRRDTYEQYF.

V and J are TRBV4-2 and TRBJ2-1, with TRBD2 identical over 16 bases. This CDR3 has 19 amino acids. The V gene's germline CDR1 is LGHNA and CDR2 YNFKEQ. V shed 3 bases and J 7 bases; nucleotides not matched to a gene: 12. Here the CDR3 reads CASSQGLGLAGGLMNEQFF. As DNA, the CDR3 is TGTGCCAGCAGCCAGGGATTGGGACTAGCGGGGGGGTTGATGAATGAGCAGTTCTTC.

The chain couples TRBV20-1 to TRBJ2-7; D gene uncertain. Germline values: CDR1 DFQATT, CDR2 SNEGSKA (reference sequence). The CDR3 sequence is 11 residues long. CDR3 sequence reads: CITWSPYEQYF. The DNA for the CDR3 is TGCATCACTTGGAGCCCGTACGAGCAGTACTTC.

The chain has TRBV28 and TRBJ2-7; 14 bases fit TRBD2. J was trimmed by 0 bases and V by 6 bases; bases with no gene match: 10. Germline loops: CDR1 MDHEN, CDR2 SYDVKM. This CDR3 has 18 residues. Here the CDR3 reads CASSPGLAGDTVSYEQYF. CDR3 coding DNA: TGTGCCAGCAGCCCGGGACTAGCGGGGGACACCGTCTCCTACGAGCAGTACTTC.

The chain is built from TRBV5-1 and TRBJ2-3; the D is unclear. Trimming stripped 0 bases from V and 5 bases from J, with 10 bases between. Per germline, CDR1 SGHRS and CDR2 YFSETQ. CDR3 length equals 14 residues. CDR3 sequence: CASSLDRTGDTQYF. The DNA of the CDR3 is TGCGCCAGCAGCTTGGACCGAACCGGAGATACGCAGTATTTT. Full variable domain (outside the CDR3, taken from reference TRBV5-1 and TRBJ2-3): KAGVTQTPRYLIKTRGQQVTLSCSPISGHRSVSWYQQTPGQGLQFLFEYFSETQRNKGNFPGRFSGRQFSNSRSEMNVSTLELGDSALYLCASSLDRTGDTQYFGPGTRLTVL.

The rearrangement joins TRBV5-1 to TRBJ1-4; TRBD1 agrees at 12 bases. With 7 bases clipped from V and 7 bases from J, the junction kept 5 bases outside the gene matches. Germline loops: CDR1 SGHRS, CDR2 YFSETQ. The CDR3 is 14 residues long. The CDR3 is CASGRDRGREKLFF. The CDR3 nucleotides are TGCGCCAGCGGCCGGGACAGGGGGCGTGAAAAACTGTTTTTT.

The gene calls are TRBV27 and TRBJ2-1, with 10 bases matching TRBD2. In germline, CDR1 is MNHEY, CDR2 SMNVEV (reference sequence). V trimming: 6 bases; J trimming: 6 bases; junction bases outside the gene matches: 2. This CDR3 comprises 13 residues. The CDR3 nucleotides are TGTGCCAGCAGACTAGCGGGGAGCAATGAGCAGTTCTTC. It yields the protein CASRLAGSNEQFF.

The V call is TRBV2, the J call TRBJ1-5, with a tentative D call TRBD1 (6 bases). Germline CDR1 reads SNHLY; CDR2 reads FYNNEI. The CDR3 consists of 15 residues. Trimming removed 0 bases at V and 6 bases at J, with 12 bases between. CDR3 sequence: CASSEAPQGGQPQHF. The CDR3 DNA sequence: TGTGCCAGCAGTGAAGCGCCACAGGGCGGTCAGCCCCAGCATTTT.

CDR3 DNA sequence: TGCGCCAGCAGCTTGGGAACAGGGGAGGATACGCAGTATTTT. This encodes CASSLGTGEDTQYF. This chain uses TRBV5-1 with TRBJ2-3; 7 bases line up with TRBD1. This CDR3 spans 14 amino acids. Losses at the gene ends were 0 bases for V and 6 bases for J; bases not matched to a gene: 4. CDR1 SGHRS and CDR2 YFSETQ come from the germline V gene.

The genes are TRBV9 and TRBJ1-2; D may be TRBD1 (6 bases). Germline values: CDR1 SGDLS, CDR2 YYNGEE. The V and J ends lost 4 bases and 5 bases respectively, with 9 bases between them. The CDR3 sequence is 12 residues long. CDR3 sequence reads: CASSSTGYGYTF. CDR3 DNA sequence: TGTGCCAGCAGCTCCACAGGGTATGGCTACACCTTC.

The chain recombines TRBV5-4 with TRBJ1-2; no firm D call. V lost 0 bases and J 4 bases, leaving 16 bases between the germline ends. The germline gives CDR1 SGHNT, CDR2 YYREEE (reference sequence). CDR3 size: 16 residues. The CDR3 region has the DNA TGTGCCAGCAGCTTGGACATCGGGCAGGAGGGCTATGGCTACACCTTC. Protein: CASSLDIGQEGYGYTF.

The genes are TRBV4-2 and TRBJ1-4; the D gene is possibly TRBD1 (6 bases). The length of the CDR3 is 16 residues. Germline assignment: CDR1 LGHNA and CDR2 YNFKEQ. V was shortened by 0 bases and J by 8 bases, with 16 bases between the two germline ends. The CDR3 loop reads CASSQEAGGLGEKLFF. In DNA form, the CDR3 reads TGTGCCAGCAGCCAAGAAGCTGGGGGGCTAGGGGAAAAACTGTTTTTT.

This sequence joins TRBV7-9 and TRBJ2-7; D gene uncertain. Germline assignment: CDR1 SEHNR and CDR2 FQNEAQ (reference sequence). The V end lost 2 bases, the J end lost 6 bases, and 2 bases lay between the germline ends. The CDR3 is made up of 10 amino acids. The CDR3 sequence is CASSLSEQYF. The CDR3, as DNA: TGTGCCAGCAGCTTAAGCGAGCAGTACTTC.

The V gene is TRBV12-3 or TRBV12-4, the J gene TRBJ2-1; no definite D call. This CDR3 contains 12 residues. Trimming removed 6 bases at V and 9 bases at J, with 12 bases between. The CDR3 DNA reads TGTGCCAGCAGCCGCTATGTTGGTGAGCAGTTCTTC. The encoded protein is CASSRYVGEQFF.

This rearrangement joins TRBV12-5 to TRBJ2-7, with a weak D call TRBD1 (6 bases). This CDR3 spans 12 amino acids. CDR1 LGHNT and CDR2 FRNRAP come from the germline V gene. V gave up 5 bases and J gave up 5 bases, with 10 bases separating them. Here the CDR3 reads CASGIGTNEQYF. The CDR3 DNA reads as TGTGCTAGTGGTATTGGGACAAACGAGCAGTACTTC.

This rearrangement joins TRBV6-5 to TRBJ2-2, with D unresolved. The CDR3 is made up of 15 amino acids. Trimming took off 0 bases at V and 6 bases at J, with 11 bases between the two ends. The germline V gene has CDR1 MNHEY and CDR2 SVGAGI. The CDR3 is CASSYSEGFAGELFF. In DNA form, the CDR3 reads TGTGCCAGCAGTTACTCGGAAGGGTTCGCCGGGGAGCTGTTTTTT.

This clone was picked up one time. The V gene is TRBV9, the J gene TRBJ1-2; D may be TRBD1 (5 bases). The V gene lost 2 bases and the J gene lost 7 bases, with 15 bases spanning the gap. CDR3 length: 14 amino acids. CDR1 and CDR2 from the germline V gene are SGDLS and YYNGEE. The CDR3 DNA sequence: TGTGCCAGCAGCGTCGACAGTATCTCGGGTGGCTACACCTTC. Translation gives CASSVDSISGGYTF.

V is TRBV6-5 and J is TRBJ1-4; D is ambiguous. The germline gives CDR1 MNHEY, CDR2 SVGAGI. V was pared by 2 bases and J by 3 bases, with 7 bases between. This CDR3 has 14 residues. CDR3 protein: CASSYGVANEKLFF. CDR3 nucleotide sequence: TGTGCCAGCAGTTACGGGGTTGCTAATGAAAAACTGTTTTTT.

The chain combines TRBV30 with TRBJ1-5; no clear D. This CDR3 spans 14 amino acids. Trimming cost V 0 bases and J 9 bases, with 15 bases left between them. The germline V gene encodes CDR1 GTSNPN and CDR2 SVGIG (reference sequence). As DNA, the CDR3 is TGTGCCTGGAGTGTTGGGCAGGTGCCAGGGCCCCAGCATTTT. It specifies CAWSVGQVPGPQHF.

The chain recombines TRBV5-6 with TRBJ2-7; 8 nucleotides agree with TRBD1. The CDR3 has 13 amino acids. CDR1 and CDR2 (germline): SGHDT, YYEEEE. V shed 4 bases, J shed 3 bases, and the junction held 3 bases outside the gene matches. CDR3 coding DNA: TGTGCCAGCAGCCTGACAGGGGTCTACGAGCAGTACTTC. Residues: CASSLTGVYEQYF.

The gene calls are TRBV2 and TRBJ1-4; D unclear. Germline-derived CDR1 and CDR2 are SNHLY and FYNNEI. The V gene lost 5 bases and the J gene lost 8 bases, with 15 bases spanning the gap. The CDR3 covers 14 residues. The CDR3: CASSFSAGNEKLFF. In DNA, the CDR3 is TGTGCCAGCAGTTTCTCCGCGGGGAACGAAAAACTGTTTTTT.

This clone was seen just once. This chain uses TRBV25-1 with TRBJ1-4; 7 nucleotides line up with TRBD1. The length of the CDR3 is 15 residues. Per the germline V gene, CDR1 is MGHDK and CDR2 is SYGVNS. The ends lost 4 bases at V and 5 bases at J; junction bases unmatched: 7. Here the CDR3 DNA reads TGTGCCAGCAGTGTACCGGGACAGATGAATGAAAAACTGTTTTTT. This encodes CASSVPGQMNEKLFF.

This clone was recorded a few times. The chain links TRBV3-1 (or the pseudogene TRBV3-2) to TRBJ2-7; D is perhaps TRBD1 or TRBD2 (5 bases each). Germline assignment: CDR1 LGHDT and CDR2 YNNKEL (reference sequence). This CDR3 region has 15 residues. Trimming shortened V by 4 bases and J by 1 base, and 14 bases separated the two germline ends. CDR3 in amino acids: CASSLGRTLSYEQYF. DNA of the CDR3: TGTGCCAGCAGCCTGGGACGCACGCTTTCCTACGAGCAGTACTTC.

The chain is built from TRBV5-8 and TRBJ1-1; TRBD1 is a possible D gene (5 bases). The CDR3 has 14 amino acids. CDR1 and CDR2 from the germline V gene are SGHTS and YDEGEE. Trimming left V 2 bases short and J 1 base short, with 9 bases between. The CDR3: CASSFSGGNTEAFF. CDR3 DNA: TGTGCCAGCAGCTTTTCCGGGGGGAACACTGAAGCTTTCTTT.

Sample share makes this clone medium-sized. The J gene is TRBJ1-1, the V gene TRBV28, with 7 positions matching TRBD1. The CDR3 extends over 13 amino acids. J gave up 3 bases and V 5 bases, and 3 bases lay outside the gene matches. Germline-derived CDR1 and CDR2 are MDHEN and SYDVKM. CDR3 in amino acids: CASSVQGYTEAFF. CDR3 nucleotides: TGTGCCAGCAGTGTACAGGGGTACACTGAAGCTTTCTTT.

This chain links TRBV6-5 with TRBJ1-2; D uncertain. V dropped 5 bases and J dropped 4 bases, with 17 bases sitting between them. The CDR3 spans 15 residues. Germline V gene data show CDR1 as MNHEY and CDR2 as SVGAGI. The CDR3 DNA sequence: TGTGCCAGCAGTCAAAACCAGGCCAAAGGCTATGGCTACACCTTC. Protein sequence: CASSQNQAKGYGYTF.

The chain recombines TRBV18 with TRBJ2-5; D perhaps matches TRBD2 (6 bases). Germline V gene sequence: CDR1 KGHSH, CDR2 LQKENI. The CDR3 runs 16 residues. V dropped 5 bases and J dropped 2 bases, with 18 bases sitting between them. This chain's CDR3 is CASSMYAGGIQETQYF. Written as DNA, the CDR3 is TGTGCCAGCTCAATGTATGCTGGGGGGATACAAGAGACCCAGTACTTC.

The rearrangement links TRBV19 to TRBJ1-1; D ambiguous. The CDR3 runs to 14 residues. Germline V gene lookup returns CDR1 LNHDA and CDR2 SQIVND (reference sequence). The V and J ends lost 3 bases and 1 base respectively, with 9 bases between them. CDR3 sequence reads: CASSMRQENTEAFF. CDR3 in DNA: TGTGCCAGTAGTATGCGGCAGGAGAACACTGAAGCTTTCTTT.

The rearrangement uses TRBV5-8 and TRBJ2-7; 11 nucleotides agree with TRBD1. Germline V CDR1 and CDR2: SGHTS, YDEGEE. Trimming removed 9 bases from V and 7 bases from J; junction bases left unmatched: 21. The CDR3 has 17 amino acids. For the CDR3, the DNA is TGTGCCAAACCGCCTGGCCCTACGGGACAGGGGGTGAAAGAGCAGTACTTC. Translating it yields CAKPPGPTGQGVKEQYF.